This T cell receptor (beta chain) is drawn from a study of PD-1 blockade in classical Hodgkin lymphoma. This sample's time point: cycle 4 day 1 (C4D1), after 6 weeks of nivolumab. Each patient relapsed following autologous stem cell transplantation, and prior brentuximab vedotin exposure differed. Assay used: immunoSEQ multiplex PCR; TCRdb lists only in-frame clones, some missing. The table lists approximately 65,000 clones, around nine tenths of them singletons. In the case of this clone: Its antigen remains unidentified.

The study, taken as a whole, reports: A significant rise in TCR diversity by C4D1 was seen for CD4+ but not CD8+ cells.

Sequencing was performed on peripheral blood mononuclear cells (PBMCs), taken before the fourth cycle of nivolumab. The receptor's source is a human donor with classical Hodgkin lymphoma.

CDR3 sequence (DNA): TGTGCCAGCAGCTTGGGACACTACTCCACAGATACGCAGTATTTT. This codes for CASSLGHYSTDTQYF. This chain joins TRBV5-6 and TRBJ2-3; unclear D gene. The CDR3 sequence is 15 residues long. The germline V gene encodes CDR1 SGHDT and CDR2 YYEEEE. V was cut by 0 bases and J by 2 bases, with 10 bases left in between.